This passage covers 12 T cell receptor beta chains from one sample sequenced in a study of Ad26.COV2.S vaccination and SARS-CoV-2 variants. Regarding treatment: roughly 18 received Ad26.COV2.S at low or high dose, single or two shots; 5 received placebo; per-sample allocation not given. Sampling happened 63 days after the first vaccine or placebo injection. The data were produced by immunoSEQ multiplex PCR, yet TCRdb's version contains in-frame clones alone and is incomplete. The sample has about 390,000 clones, 88% seen once. The input for sequencing was peripheral blood, taken in a trial of Ad26.COV2.S vaccine versus placebo. All receptors come from a person between 18 and 59 years old who received the Ad26.COV2.S COVID-19 vaccine or a placebo.

The chain is built from TRBV3-1 (or the pseudogene TRBV3-2) and TRBJ1-4; no clear D gene. Trimming left V 0 bases short and J 2 bases short, with 13 bases between. This CDR3 is built from 17 residues. Germline V lookup: CDR1 LGHDT, CDR2 YNNKEL (reference sequence). CDR3 coding DNA: TGTGCCAGCAGCCAAGACCCGACGGGCCGCACTAATGAAAAACTGTTTTTT. This gives the protein CASSQDPTGRTNEKLFF.

This clone was observed a handful of times. The chain recombines TRBV27 with TRBJ1-4, with D perhaps TRBD1 (5 bases). Germline V gives CDR1 MNHEY, CDR2 SMNVEV (reference sequence). This CDR3 is 15 amino acids long. V lost 1 base and J 8 bases, leaving 14 bases between the germline ends. CDR3 residues: CASSLYSGLSEKLFF. CDR3 coding DNA: TGTGCCAGCAGTTTATATTCGGGACTTTCGGAAAAACTGTTTTTT.

J is TRBJ2-7 and V is TRBV5-1; no clear D gene. The V gene lost 0 bases and the J gene lost 7 bases, with 20 bases spanning the gap. The CDR3 contains 16 residues. Germline V gene lookup returns CDR1 SGHRS and CDR2 YFSETQ. The CDR3 bases are TGCGCCAGCAGCTTGGGGGTCATGGGTTCGGCCTGGGAGCAGTACTTC. Translation: CASSLGVMGSAWEQYF.

This chain uses TRBV12-3 or TRBV12-4 with TRBJ1-1; D is uncertain. This CDR3 comprises 12 residues. V gave up 3 bases and J gave up 0 bases, with 2 bases separating them. The CDR3 here is CASSFVNTEAFF. As DNA, the CDR3 is TGTGCCAGCAGTTTTGTGAACACTGAAGCTTTCTTT.

The gene calls are TRBV5-1 and TRBJ2-1; 11 bases agree with TRBD2. This CDR3 has 14 amino acids. V shed 5 bases and J 3 bases; nucleotides not matched to a gene: 1. From germline, CDR1 is SGHRS and CDR2 YFSETQ. The CDR3 loop reads CASRTSGIYNEQFF. The CDR3 DNA is TGCGCCAGCAGGACTAGCGGGATCTACAATGAGCAGTTCTTC.

This chain joins TRBV6-7 and TRBJ2-2; tentative D call: TRBD2 (6 bases). TRBV6-7 is marked as an open reading frame, function uncertain. Trimming stripped 6 bases from V and 4 bases from J, with 18 bases between. This CDR3 is built from 16 residues. The CDR3 DNA sequence: TGTGCCAGCAGCTACCAACTGACCGGGGGCACCGGGGAGCTGTTTTTT. Translated: CASSYQLTGGTGELFF.

The chain joins TRBV25-1 to TRBJ2-1, with D tentatively TRBD2 (5 bases). The CDR3 sequence is 14 residues long. CDR1 is MGHDK and CDR2 is SYGVNS in the germline V gene. Trimming removed 1 base from V and 5 bases from J, with 9 bases in between. In DNA form, the CDR3 reads TGTGCCAGCAGTGAATTCGGGGATCACAATGAGCAGTTCTTC. Encoded protein: CASSEFGDHNEQFF.

This clone has only a few counts. The sample holds other DNA sequences that translate to the same CDR3. V and J are TRBV3-1 (or the pseudogene TRBV3-2) and TRBJ1-5; D remains ambiguous. Germline V gene data show CDR1 as LGHDT and CDR2 as YNNKEL (reference sequence). V shed 0 bases and J shed 9 bases, with 6 bases lying between them. The CDR3 contains 12 residues. CDR3 protein: CASSQEGLPQHF. The CDR3 nucleotides read TGTGCCAGCAGCCAAGAGGGGTTGCCCCAGCATTTT.

In this sample, this clone turned up once. Here the CDR3 reads CASSLAREANYGYTF. The CDR3 DNA reads TGTGCCAGCAGCTTGGCTCGGGAGGCGAACTATGGCTACACCTTC. The chain links TRBV5-8 to TRBJ1-2; no clear D. The CDR3 length is 15 residues. Germline CDR1 reads SGHTS; CDR2 reads YDEGEE. V was clipped by 0 bases and J by 2 bases, with 11 bases between them.

This sequence joins TRBV7-2 and TRBJ2-1, with TRBD2 matching 14 bases. This CDR3 has 15 residues. The V and J ends lost 4 bases and 9 bases, in that order; junction bases with no gene match: 5. The germline V gene encodes CDR1 SGHTA and CDR2 FQGNSA. CDR3 loop: CASSYGTSGGGEQFF. In DNA, the CDR3 is TGTGCCAGCAGCTACGGGACTAGCGGGGGCGGTGAGCAGTTCTTC. Using reference TRBV7-2 and TRBJ2-1 for the parts outside the CDR3, the full variable domain is GAGVSQSPSNKVTEKGKDVELRCDPISGHTALYWYRQSLGQGLEFLIYFQGNSAPDKSGLPSDRFSAERTGGSVSTLTIQRTQQEDSAVYLCASSYGTSGGGEQFFGPGTRLTVL.

This chain links TRBV11-3 with TRBJ2-3, with D possibly being TRBD1 (5 bases). V was pared by 0 bases and J by 2 bases, with 9 bases between. The CDR3 spans 15 residues. CDR1 and CDR2 (germline): SGHNT, YENEEA. DNA for the CDR3: TGTGCCAGCAGCTTAGATAAGACAGACACAGATACGCAGTATTTT. Translating gives CASSLDKTDTDTQYF.

The chain recombines TRBV18 with TRBJ1-1; D perhaps matches TRBD1 (5 bases). Trimming removed 2 bases at V and 1 base at J, with 8 bases between. The CDR3 length is 14 residues. CDR1 and CDR2 (germline): KGHSH, LQKENI. This CDR3 reads CASSPGATNTEAFF. CDR3 sequence (DNA): TGTGCCAGCTCACCAGGGGCAACGAACACTGAAGCTTTCTTT.